The 8 T cell receptor beta chains listed next were all sequenced from one sample in a study of CXCR3-negative and CXCR3-positive naive CD8 T cells (dated by TCRdb to about 2019). The sequencer listed for this sample is NextSeq 550. The Human TCR Profiling Kit (MiLaboratory) was used to prepare UMI-labeled 5' RACE TRB cDNA libraries. After TCRdb reprocessed the reads, each CDR3 protein sequence was kept as one row, without DNA. This sample's listing comprises roughly 86,000 distinct CDR3 sequences. The ten top clones hold approximately 1% of the sample. What was sequenced was naive CXCR3- CD8+ T cells from blood. Reading the label with the study, this specimen's cell subset or site is: CD45RO-CCR7+CD27+CD95- naive CD8+ T cells lacking CXCR3 (TNR3-). Source of these receptors: a human donor in good health. Some clones in this sample may be carry-over from other donors' samples.

This sequence joins TRBV7-9 and TRBJ1-1; without DNA, the TCRdb call of TRBD1 cannot be checked. The CDR3 has 16 amino acids. CDR1 is SEHNR and CDR2 is FQNEAQ in the germline V gene (reference sequence). The CDR3 is CASSRLTGGKDTEAFF.

This chain connects TRBV5-1 to TRBJ2-1; the TCRdb call, TRBD1, lacks DNA for checking. CDR3 size: 15 residues. Germline V CDR1 and CDR2: SGHRS, YFSETQ. This CDR3 reads CASSGRRGMDNEQFF.

CDR3 protein: CSVAAGQPPAGAFF. This rearrangement joins TRBV29-1 to TRBJ1-1; TCRdb's D gene call, TRBD1, goes unchecked for lack of DNA. The germline V gene has CDR1 SQVTM and CDR2 ANQGSEA. CDR3 length: 14 residues.

This chain links TRBV29-1 with TRBJ1-5. The germline V gene has CDR1 SQVTM and CDR2 ANQGSEA. The CDR3 is 12 amino acids. The CDR3 region is CSALLQGGPQYF.

The CDR3 here is CASSNSGQGGEQFF. The genes are TRBV7-2 and TRBJ2-1; the D call of TRBD1 rests on TCRdb alone, since no DNA is present to check it. Germline V gene data show CDR1 as SGHTA and CDR2 as FQGNSA. The CDR3 loop spans 14 amino acids.

The chain uses TRBV7-9 and TRBJ2-7; there is no DNA to check the TCRdb D call of TRBD1. Germline lookup yields CDR1 SEHNR and CDR2 FQNEAQ (reference sequence). The CDR3 extends over 15 amino acids. CDR3 in amino acids: CASSLDLGTPYEQYF. Supplemented by reference TRBV7-9 and TRBJ2-7, the full variable domain reads DTGVSQNPRHKITKRGQNVTFRCDPISEHNRLYWYRQTLGQGPEFLTYFQNEAQLEKSRLLSDRFSAERPKGSFSTLEIQRTEQGDSAMYLCASSLDLGTPYEQYFGPGTRLTVT.

This rearrangement joins TRBV7-9 to TRBJ1-2. Germline V CDR1 and CDR2: SEHNR, FQNEAQ (reference sequence). This CDR3 has 13 residues. The CDR3 loop is CASSQPEGNGYTF.

The V and J genes are TRBV7-2 and TRBJ2-2; TCRdb reports TRBD1, a call that lacks DNA to check it against. Germline CDR1 and CDR2: SGHTA and FQGNSA. The CDR3 has 18 amino acids. CDR3 sequence: CASSPPPQQEANTGELFF.